The 27 T cell receptor beta chains below all came from one sample that was sequenced in a study of cytomegalovirus exposure and HLA in healthy donors. The PCR was carried out with 60 Vbeta primers and 13 Jbeta primers. Sequenced by immunoSEQ multiplex PCR; TCRdb stores in-frame clones only, minus some. The table includes 85,000 to 120,000 clones, roughly four fifths detected once. What was sequenced was PBMCs. These receptors were collected from a male donor in good health and CMV-seropositive.

This chain connects TRBV6-5 to TRBJ1-6; 8 positions agree with TRBD1. Germline V lookup: CDR1 MNHEY, CDR2 SVGAGI. The CDR3 spans 15 residues. The ends lost 6 bases at V and 8 bases at J; junction bases unmatched: 9. The DNA of the CDR3 is TGTGCCAGCAGGAAAATGGACAGGGTAGATTCACCCCTCCACTTT. Translated, it gives CASRKMDRVDSPLHF.

The chain employs TRBV4-1 and TRBJ2-7, with 7 bases lining up with TRBD1. Unmatched junction bases numbered 3, after V lost 4 bases and J lost 0 bases. There are 14 residues in the CDR3. Looked up from germline, CDR1 is MGHRA and CDR2 is YSYEKL. CDR3 sequence reads: CASSLGQVSYEQYF. The CDR3 region has the DNA TGCGCCAGCAGCCTCGGACAGGTCTCCTACGAGCAGTACTTC.

The chain recombines TRBV15 with TRBJ2-7, with D unresolved. The length of the CDR3 is 13 residues. Trimming stripped 1 base from V and 4 bases from J, with 8 bases between. CDR1 LNHNV and CDR2 YYDKDF come from the germline V gene (reference sequence). The CDR3 loop reads CATSRGLSYEQYF. The CDR3 region has the DNA TGTGCCACCAGCAGAGGACTGTCATACGAGCAGTACTTC.

This clone was picked up a small number of times. The chain links TRBV15 to TRBJ1-5; 10 nucleotides match TRBD1. This CDR3 is 19 amino acids long. CDR1 and CDR2 from the germline V gene are LNHNV and YYDKDF (reference sequence). Trimming took 0 bases from V and 4 from J; bases not matched to a gene: 12. This CDR3 reads CATSRDPGQGMRRNQPQHF. The CDR3 DNA reads as TGTGCCACCAGCAGAGATCCGGGACAGGGGATGCGTAGGAATCAGCCCCAGCATTTT.

The chain joins TRBV2 to TRBJ1-6; D possibly corresponds to TRBD1 (6 bases). CDR1 SNHLY and CDR2 FYNNEI come from the germline V gene. With 7 bases removed from V and 7 bases from J, the gap between germline ends came to 14 bases. This CDR3 comprises 14 residues. CDR3 DNA sequence: TGTGCCAGCAAGAACCTGGGGGCGAATTCACCCCTCCACTTT. Protein product: CASKNLGANSPLHF.

This clone was counted a few times. V usage is TRBV5-1 and J usage is TRBJ1-6; perhaps TRBD1 as D (5 bases). This CDR3 spans 19 amino acids. Trimming pared 3 bases from V and 4 bases from J, leaving 23 bases between. Germline V gene lookup returns CDR1 SGHRS and CDR2 YFSETQ. CDR3 in amino acids: CASSSPPEVGDIYNSPLHF. The CDR3 DNA is TGCGCCAGCAGCTCGCCCCCCGAGGTAGGGGATATTTATAATTCACCCCTCCACTTT.

The chain recombines TRBV30 with TRBJ2-7; 8 bases agree with TRBD2. Germline V gene data show CDR1 as GTSNPN and CDR2 as SVGIG (reference sequence). CDR3 length: 15 residues. V shed 3 bases, J shed 2 bases, and the junction held 9 bases outside the gene matches. DNA for the CDR3: TGTGCCTGGAGGGCCAAGCGGGGGATGGCCTACGAGCAGTACTTC. This sequence encodes CAWRAKRGMAYEQYF.

J is TRBJ1-1 and V is TRBV5-1; possible D gene TRBD1, 5 bases. V was trimmed by 1 base and J by 3 bases, leaving 13 bases between them. The CDR3 spans 15 residues. Germline V CDR1 and CDR2: SGHRS, YFSETQ. CDR3 protein: CASSLSQGRDTEAFF. Here the CDR3 DNA reads TGCGCCAGCAGCTTGTCTCAGGGCCGGGACACTGAAGCTTTCTTT.

The chain has TRBV7-3 and TRBJ1-1, with D hard to call. Germline CDR1 and CDR2: SGHTA and FQGTGA. Trimming took off 5 bases at V and 3 bases at J, with 13 bases between the two ends. The CDR3 covers 14 residues. The CDR3, as DNA: TGTGCCAGCAGCCAATCAGCGGGTTACACTGAAGCTTTCTTT. Amino acid sequence: CASSQSAGYTEAFF.

The chain carries TRBV4-3 and TRBJ1-1, with D possibly matching TRBD1 (6 bases). This CDR3 region has 15 residues. CDR1 is LGHNA, CDR2 YSLEER, per germline. The V end was cut by 4 bases, the J end by 0 bases, with 12 bases between. CDR3 in amino acids: CASSPSRGMNTEAFF. CDR3 coding DNA: TGCGCCAGCAGCCCATCCAGGGGAATGAACACTGAAGCTTTCTTT.

This clone was seen once. V is TRBV15 and J is TRBJ2-7, with 8 bases aligning to TRBD2. Germline CDR1 LNHNV, CDR2 YYDKDF (reference sequence). The CDR3 sequence is 15 residues long. After removal of 5 bases from V and 2 bases from J, the junction contained 8 bases not matched to a gene. CDR3 residues: CATSSQPSGPYEQYF. The CDR3 DNA follows: TGTGCCACCAGCTCTCAACCTAGCGGGCCCTACGAGCAGTACTTC.

The genes are TRBV13 and TRBJ1-1; TRBD1 might be the D (6 bases). The CDR3 consists of 14 residues. Trimming shortened V by 2 bases and J by 4 bases, and 11 bases separated the two germline ends. Per germline, CDR1 PRHDT and CDR2 FYEKMQ (reference sequence). The CDR3: CASSLRAGATEAFF. The CDR3 DNA follows: TGTGCCAGCAGCTTAAGGGCGGGGGCCACTGAAGCTTTCTTT.

This clone is a singleton in its sample. The CDR3 loop is CASSYRGQGYTF. The CDR3 nucleotides read TGTGCCAGCAGTTACCGCGGACAGGGGTACACCTTC. The gene calls are TRBV27 and TRBJ1-2, with 9 bases matching TRBD1. The V segment lost 4 bases and the J segment 11 bases; nucleotides outside the gene matches: 5. CDR3 length: 12 residues. Per germline, CDR1 MNHEY and CDR2 SMNVEV (reference sequence).

The chain joins TRBV7-9 to TRBJ2-2, with D possibly matching TRBD1 (5 bases). The CDR3 sequence is 15 residues long. Germline values: CDR1 SEHNR, CDR2 FQNEAQ (reference sequence). With 5 bases removed from V and 7 bases from J, the gap between germline ends came to 17 bases. DNA for the CDR3: TGTGCCAGCAGCCCCCGCCAGGGTACAAACGGGGAGCTGTTTTTT. This translates into CASSPRQGTNGELFF. The entire variable domain, with the rest obtained from reference TRBV7-9 and TRBJ2-2, is as follows: DTGVSQNPRHKITKRGQNVTFRCDPISEHNRLYWYRQTLGQGPEFLTYFQNEAQLEKSRLLSDRFSAERPKGSFSTLEIQRTEQGDSAMYLCASSPRQGTNGELFFGEGSRLTVL.

The rearrangement uses TRBV5-1 and TRBJ1-5; D is possibly TRBD1 (5 bases). Germline V gene lookup returns CDR1 SGHRS and CDR2 YFSETQ. The CDR3 covers 15 residues. V was trimmed by 4 bases and J by 5 bases, leaving 16 bases between them. The CDR3 region has the DNA TGCGCCAGCAGCCCTTCCTCCGGGGGAGATCAGCCCCAGCATTTT. Encoded protein: CASSPSSGGDQPQHF.

The chain recombines TRBV30 with TRBJ2-5; D may be TRBD1 (5 bases). Trimming took off 8 bases at V and 5 bases at J, with 9 bases between the two ends. This CDR3 is built from 10 residues. CDR1 is GTSNPN, CDR2 SVGIG, per germline (reference sequence). The CDR3 sequence: CAQGRETQYF. CDR3 bases: TGTGCCCAGGGAAGGGAGACCCAGTACTTC.

This chain uses TRBV4-3 with TRBJ1-5, with a weak D call TRBD1 (6 bases). V lost 1 base, J lost 7 bases, and 14 bases lay in between. The V gene's germline CDR1 is LGHNA and CDR2 YSLEER. The CDR3 runs 15 residues. In DNA, the CDR3 is TGCGCCAGCAGCCAAGTCGCGGGGGCGGGCCAGCCCCAGCATTTT. This encodes CASSQVAGAGQPQHF.

This clone was seen only once. The chain joins TRBV6-1 to TRBJ2-3; 7 nucleotides align to TRBD1. V lost 8 bases, J lost 1 base, and 6 bases stayed unmatched. The CDR3 loop spans 14 amino acids. Germline CDR1 reads MNHNS; CDR2 reads SASEGT. The CDR3 loop reads CASETGTRTDTQYF. For the CDR3, the DNA is TGTGCCAGCGAGACAGGGACACGCACAGATACGCAGTATTTT.

V and J are TRBV7-9 and TRBJ2-1; 9 positions match TRBD1. Germline V lookup: CDR1 SEHNR, CDR2 FQNEAQ (reference sequence). The CDR3 is 15 amino acids. V lost 5 bases to trimming and J lost 6 bases; unmatched junction nucleotides: 8. This CDR3 reads CASSPLGTGSNEQFF. The CDR3, as DNA: TGTGCCAGCAGCCCTCTAGGGACAGGGAGCAATGAGCAGTTCTTC.

V gene TRBV5-4 combines with J gene TRBJ2-7, with TRBD1 identical over 9 bases. The V and J ends lost 5 bases and 2 bases, in that order; junction bases with no gene match: 5. The CDR3 covers 14 residues. Germline CDR1 reads SGHNT; CDR2 reads YYREEE (reference sequence). This CDR3 is CASRDRGGPYEQYF. For the CDR3, the DNA is TGTGCCAGCAGGGACAGGGGTGGCCCCTACGAGCAGTACTTC.

This rearrangement joins TRBV7-2 to TRBJ2-7, with 12 bases that match TRBD2. Germline V gene lookup returns CDR1 SGHTA and CDR2 FQGNSA. Losses at the gene ends were 2 bases for V and 6 bases for J; bases not matched to a gene: 17. The CDR3 consists of 19 residues. CDR3 nucleotides: TGTGCCAGCAGCTTAATGGTCCTAGCCTGGACTAGCGGGATAGGCGAGCAGTACTTC. As protein: CASSLMVLAWTSGIGEQYF.

The gene calls are TRBV9 and TRBJ2-3; D call uncertain. Germline V gene lookup returns CDR1 SGDLS and CDR2 YYNGEE. V lost 0 bases, J lost 4 bases, and 12 bases lay in between. The CDR3 has 15 amino acids. As DNA, the CDR3 is TGTGCCAGCAGCGTAGTTGGTCACTTGGCAGATACGCAGTATTTT. As protein: CASSVVGHLADTQYF.

This clone came up a few times. The chain links TRBV4-3 to TRBJ1-2; TRBD1 matches at 12 bases. V gave up 2 bases and J gave up 9 bases; unmatched junction bases: 7. From germline, CDR1 is LGHNA and CDR2 YSLEER. The CDR3 is 15 residues long. The CDR3 DNA is TGCGCCAGCAGCCAAATACTCGGGACAGGGGGCCGCTACACCTTC. It is translated as CASSQILGTGGRYTF.

This clone is a singleton in its sample. The chain is built from TRBV5-4 and TRBJ2-3, with D perhaps TRBD2 (6 bases). The CDR3 contains 11 residues. From germline, CDR1 is SGHNT and CDR2 YYREEE (reference sequence). Trimming stripped 4 bases from V and 13 bases from J, with 13 bases between. The CDR3 loop reads CASSLLGEEYF. The DNA for the CDR3 is TGTGCCAGCAGCCTCTTAGGGGAGGAGTATTTT.

Details on this clone: The same CDR3 is also encoded by other DNA sequences in this sample. The chain uses TRBV27 and TRBJ2-1, with TRBD2 matching 12 bases. The CDR3 length is 15 residues. J was trimmed by 4 bases and V by 6 bases; bases with no gene match: 4. From germline, CDR1 is MNHEY and CDR2 SMNVEV (reference sequence). CDR3 region: CASSPGTSGYNEQFF. The CDR3 coding sequence is TGTGCCAGCAGCCCAGGGACTAGCGGGTACAATGAGCAGTTCTTC.

The chain uses TRBV7-3 and TRBJ1-4; D not resolved. Trimming took off 10 bases at V and 0 bases at J, with 12 bases between the two ends. CDR3 length: 14 residues. Germline CDR1 is SGHTA and CDR2 is FQGTGA. In DNA form, the CDR3 reads TGTGCCACCCGGGGAACTGCAACTAATGAAAAACTGTTTTTT. Residues: CATRGTATNEKLFF.

This clone was detected a few times. The chain links TRBV5-4 to TRBJ2-3; 7 nucleotides match TRBD2. CDR1 and CDR2 (germline): SGHNT, YYREEE (reference sequence). The CDR3 contains 13 residues. V lost 4 bases, J lost 5 bases, and 4 bases stayed unmatched. CDR3 nucleotides: TGTGCCAGCAGCACGGGAGGTGGAGATACGCAGTATTTT. Its translation is CASSTGGGDTQYF.